This TCR beta chain was captured in a study of blood T cell repertoires in COVID-19. Study details: There were acute and convalescent COVID-19 samples, and they came from the United States, Italy and Spain.

The V end lost 5 bases, the J end lost 3 bases, and 14 bases lay between the germline ends. The CDR3 covers 15 residues. CDR1 and CDR2 from the germline V gene are SGHVS and FQNEAQ. Authors' analysis steps: By means of reference gene primer amplification, nucleated cell counts were estimated. This table comes from immunoSEQ multiplex PCR, and its TCRdb copy is limited to in-frame clones, with some not included. V and J calls and clone size follow that table, whereas D and trimming were derived from the DNA. Here the sample spans some 190,000 clones, roughly 86% being singletons. Participant-given clinical history determined each cohort assignment.

The sequence was obtained from a man aged 35-49 years with acute COVID-19. The sequenced sample was PBMCs or T cells enriched from blood (not recorded which). The genes are TRBV7-8 and TRBJ1-5, with a weak D call TRBD1 (6 bases). CDR3 sequence (DNA): TGTGCCAGCAGCCCAAGGGGGGGCCTCAATCAGCCCCAGCATTTT. As protein: CASSPRGGLNQPQHF.